This T cell receptor beta chain was sequenced for a study of human T cells and chemical hapten exposure (dated by TCRdb to the early 2020s). Background on the whole study: For sensitization, 2% DPC in acetone was applied to a 2 cm by 2 cm area of upper inner arm skin. Alopecia areata with under or over 50% scalp involvement, alopecia totalis and alopecia universalis were represented in the patient cohort, which was mostly female. Blood samples were taken from patients before sensitization (week 0) and at 2, 6 and about 24 weeks after DPC sensitization. Weekly therapeutic DPC doses were additionally applied to the scalp of patients throughout the approximately 24-week study period. For TCR sequencing, blood came from twenty-nine alopecia patients at anywhere from one to four time points (pre-sensitization, 2, 6 and 24 weeks). The study tracked peripheral blood TCR repertoire changes in vivo during primary and secondary sensitization to the hapten diphenylcyclopropenone (DPC) in alopecia patients. Patch testing was performed on the upper back with Finn chambers containing 0.01% DPC, and the patch tests were scored after 6 days according to International Contact Dermatitis Research Group standards. Libraries were combined into a pool for sequencing, and differences in TCR yield between samples came mainly from small differences in library volumes within the pool. General findings and caveats noted by the study authors: Because all patients had alopecia, a presumed autoimmune disease, the immune response of the patients might differ from that of healthy individuals. Patch test score correlated positively with the number of PT1 expanded TCRs, reaching significance at thresholds 8, 16 and 32 but not at 4. No change with DPC sensitization was found in the number of TCRs above 1 in 1000 frequency, and no evidence of global repertoire structure alterations was found. After repeated subsampling, changes were observed in the strength of the expansion versus patch-test correlation and in the threshold at which the correlation became significant. Compared with pre-sensitization or healthy control sets, expanded TCRs formed significantly more large CDR3 similarity clusters, which is consistent with antigen-driven responses.

Library preparation was by RACE. The reads were generated on a NextSeq 500. Library preparation attached unique molecular identifiers to individual cDNA molecules for quantitative, reproducible TCR counting. Each blood RNA sample was used to sequence both TCR alpha and TCR beta chains. In the paper's pipeline: The median number of TCRs per sample was around 100,000, ranging from about 20,000 to 750,000. The Decombinator software suite was used to annotate the V, J and CDR3 of the TCR reads. For the PS versus PT1 abundance plots, all samples were subsampled to the same number of TCRs (28,000). TCRs were defined as expanded if absent before sensitization and observed at least eight times at the 2-week time point. The public reads were run again by TCRdb, first through fastp at Q25 and then through MiXCR, and only productive beta chains were kept. One record per CDR3 amino acid sequence lists the most common genes and DNA. TCRdb's processing, not the authors' own work, is the source of the V and J calls. The sample yields 180,000 or so distinct CDR3 sequences; 20% to 25% were counted once. The ten top clones hold about 6.7% of the sample.

The time point label, read with the paper, signifies: patch test 1, 2 weeks after DPC sensitization. This specimen's treatment or condition label, interpreted: therapeutic diphenylcyclopropenone sensitization with weekly scalp DPC. Blood at each patch-test visit was drawn before the patch test was applied. Patients were considered eligible if aged 18 to 70, diagnosed with alopecia and deemed suitable for DPC therapy, and patients were excluded if pregnant. Total RNA was extracted from unfractionated whole blood collected in Tempus Blood RNA tubes. Remarks on this clonotype: Its antigen specificity is not known. No base qualities exist here, and no much larger clone lies one base off it.

CDR1 and CDR2, looked up from the germline V gene, are SNHLY and FYNNEI. Its CDR3 holds 15 amino acids, cysteine through phenylalanine. Only CDR3 DNA is held: 45 bases, read in frame from base 1. Here V drops 4 bases and J drops 6 bases, and the junction holds 8 bases not matched to any gene. The chain is assembled from TRBV2 and TRBJ2-5; the central 10 bases match TRBD2. This clonotype originated in a woman in her 50s with alopecia areata. Some clones in this sample may be carry-over from other donors' samples. Source: whole blood, taken in connection with sensitization to the hapten diphenylcyclopropenone (DPC). The nucleotides read TGTGCCAGCAGTGGTGCTAGCGGGAGTGTGAAGACCCAGTACTTC. The resulting protein is CASSGASGSVKTQYF.